This T cell receptor beta chain is drawn from a study of CD8+ T cells in alopecia areata. The sorting of PBMCs gave CD4+ and CD8+ T cells. Germline CDR1 is SGHAT and CDR2 is FQNNGV. Trimming shortened V by 5 bases and J by 10 bases, and 17 bases separated the two germline ends. The CDR3 spans 14 residues. RNA was isolated and reverse transcribed to cDNA, the sequencing template. Repertoires were generated with immunoSEQ multiplex PCR, while TCRdb's copy carries only in-frame clones and drops some. The data hold about 140,000 clones, with 55% observed a single time. V usage is TRBV11-2 and J usage is TRBJ1-4; the D gene is possibly TRBD1 (5 bases). This receptor was identified in a human donor in good health. The sequenced material came from CD4+ T cells sorted from blood. CDR3: CASSPGAGGRKLFF. The CDR3 bases are TGTGCCAGCAGCCCCGGGGCGGGCGGGAGAAAACTGTTTTTT.